This TCR beta chain was profiled in a study of control samples from healthy donors and cancer patients. The assay was immunoSEQ multiplex PCR, and TCRdb's table has in-frame clones only and misses some. The sample contains 130,000 or so clones, over 75% of which appear only once. The CDR3 runs to 13 residues. With 7 bases removed from V and 3 bases from J, the gap between germline ends came to 10 bases. Looked up from germline, CDR1 is SGHRS and CDR2 is YFSETQ. This clone was picked up one time. The sequenced sample was blood. The clonotype originates from a man in his fifties in good health. J is TRBJ2-2 and V is TRBV5-1, with D possibly being TRBD1 or TRBD2 (5 bases each). CDR3 nucleotides: TGCGCCAGCGGGGGTGAACACACCGGGGAGCTGTTTTTT. It specifies CASGGEHTGELFF.